This TCR beta chain was recovered during a study of blood T cell repertoires in COVID-19. The length of the CDR3 is 13 residues. V lost 6 bases, J lost 1 base, and 3 bases stayed unmatched. Germline V gives CDR1 ENHRY, CDR2 SYGVKD. Cohort allocation depended upon clinical history that participants reported. Recovered participants had two consecutive negative NP/OP PCR tests, healthcare professional clearance, or symptom resolution. Repertoires were generated with immunoSEQ multiplex PCR, while TCRdb's copy carries only in-frame clones and drops some. The sample consists of a few hundred thousand clones, around 85% of them appearing once.

Source material: PBMCs or T cells enriched from blood (not recorded which). The V call is TRBV10-3, the J call TRBJ2-7, with 7 bases fitting TRBD1. This TCR was sampled from a woman in her twenties or thirties who had recovered from COVID-19. CDR3 nucleotide sequence: TGTGCCATCAGGAGGGACAGTTCCTACGAGCAGTACTTC. Translated: CAIRRDSSYEQYF.